The next 20 T cell receptor beta chains were all read from a single sample in a study of T cell responses to AZD1222 COVID-19 vaccine. Sequenced by immunoSEQ multiplex PCR; TCRdb stores in-frame clones only, minus some. The sample comprises around 140,000 clones, about 93% of which are singletons, and 5.1% rests with the top ten. Here the sequenced sample was peripheral blood, taken on day 0 of AZD1222 vaccination. The receptors come from an adult in good health.

V is TRBV5-1 and J is TRBJ1-1, with D unclear. The ends were cut back, 5 bases at V and 6 bases at J, with 23 bases in the middle. This CDR3 has 16 residues. In germline, CDR1 is SGHRS, CDR2 YFSETQ. DNA for the CDR3: TGCGCCAGCAGAGCAGACTCGGGGTTAAGAGGGCCTGAAGCTTTCTTT. It translates to CASRADSGLRGPEAFF.

The rearrangement joins TRBV5-4 to TRBJ1-1; TRBD1 might be the D (5 bases). With 0 bases removed from V and 3 bases from J, the gap between germline ends came to 12 bases. The CDR3 is made up of 15 amino acids. From germline, CDR1 is SGHNT and CDR2 YYREEE (reference sequence). This chain's CDR3 is CASSLAAQEDTEAFF. The CDR3 bases are TGTGCCAGCAGCTTGGCCGCACAGGAAGACACTGAAGCTTTCTTT.

The V and J genes are TRBV5-1 and TRBJ1-1; D might be TRBD1 (6 bases). From germline, CDR1 is SGHRS and CDR2 YFSETQ. Trimming removed 1 base from V and 3 bases from J, with 10 bases in between. The CDR3 is made up of 14 amino acids. The CDR3: CASSLTGTDTEAFF. CDR3 DNA: TGCGCCAGCAGCTTGACAGGGACGGACACTGAAGCTTTCTTT.

V usage is TRBV10-3 and J usage is TRBJ2-2; the match to TRBD2 covers 10 bases. CDR1 ENHRY and CDR2 SYGVKD come from the germline V gene. Germline trimming cut 8 bases from V and 7 bases from J; bases unmatched to any gene: 10. The CDR3 covers 15 residues. This chain's CDR3 is CAISFLAGAVGELFF. CDR3 coding DNA: TGTGCCATCTCATTCCTAGCGGGAGCTGTCGGGGAGCTGTTTTTT.

This clone was found once. The chain links TRBV6-5 to TRBJ2-7; weak D call: TRBD2 (6 bases). Germline V gene sequence: CDR1 MNHEY, CDR2 SVGAGI. Trimming left V 8 bases short and J 3 bases short, with 14 bases between. The CDR3 sequence is 13 residues long. The CDR3, as DNA: TGTGCCAGCGGAGGGCGACTCGGCTACGAGCAGTACTTC. It translates to CASGGRLGYEQYF.

V usage is TRBV6-2 or TRBV6-3 and J usage is TRBJ2-2, with D possibly matching TRBD1 (5 bases). V lost 3 bases, J lost 6 bases, and 20 bases lay in between. Germline V CDR1 and CDR2: MNHEY, SVGEGT. This CDR3 is built from 17 residues. The CDR3 bases are TGTGCCAGCAGTTATGTCGCAGGGCTAAGAAGGGCCGGGGAGCTGTTTTTT. Protein sequence: CASSYVAGLRRAGELFF.

The CDR3 protein is CASSQVGRSYEQYF. The CDR3 coding sequence is TGTGCCAGCAGCCAAGTTGGGCGGTCCTACGAGCAGTACTTC. This chain links TRBV3-1 (or the pseudogene TRBV3-2) with TRBJ2-7; D remains ambiguous. Germline values: CDR1 LGHDT, CDR2 YNNKEL (reference sequence). There are 14 residues in the CDR3. The V gene lost 1 base and the J gene lost 1 base, with 8 bases spanning the gap.

The chain couples TRBV27 to TRBJ1-5, with TRBD1 matching 7 bases. This CDR3 comprises 16 residues. The germline V gene has CDR1 MNHEY and CDR2 SMNVEV (reference sequence). Germline trimming cut 5 bases from V and 3 bases from J; bases unmatched to any gene: 10. The CDR3 DNA is TGTGCCAGCAGTGCCATGGGACAGCTCAACAATCAGCCCCAGCATTTT. This gives the protein CASSAMGQLNNQPQHF.

The genes are TRBV5-1 and TRBJ2-5; D is undetermined. V lost 2 bases to trimming and J lost 5 bases, with 4 bases between them. The CDR3 consists of 11 residues. The germline gives CDR1 SGHRS, CDR2 YFSETQ. The CDR3, as DNA: TGCGCCAGCAGCTTTGAGGAGACCCAGTACTTC. Translated, it gives CASSFEETQYF.

The chain has TRBV12-3 or TRBV12-4 and TRBJ2-1; no definite D call. Deletions cut 1 base from V and 8 bases from J, with 3 bases between. The CDR3 consists of 11 residues. Written as DNA, the CDR3 is TGTGCCAGCAGTTTAGTCGATGAGCAGTTCTTC. It is translated as CASSLVDEQFF.

The chain couples TRBV18 to TRBJ2-2; D might be TRBD1 (5 bases). Deletions cut 3 bases from V and 1 base from J, with 12 bases between. Germline V gene sequence: CDR1 KGHSH, CDR2 LQKENI. This CDR3 contains 16 residues. The CDR3 DNA is TGTGCCAGCTCACCGGGAAGGGGATTGAACACCGGGGAGCTGTTTTTT. Protein sequence: CASSPGRGLNTGELFF.

This rearrangement joins TRBV21-1 to TRBJ2-7; the table gives TRBD1 as D, unverified against the DNA. TRBV21-1 represents a pseudogene. The CDR3 totals 13 residues. This CDR3 is CASSSSIGAEQYF. The CDR3 coding sequence is TGTGCCAGCAGCAGCAGCATAGGGGCCGAGCAGTACTTC.

This clone has just one count. This chain joins TRBV5-6 and TRBJ1-2; D not certain. CDR1 and CDR2 from the germline V gene are SGHDT and YYEEEE. The V end lost 2 bases, the J end lost 8 bases, and 13 bases lay between the germline ends. The CDR3 extends over 13 amino acids. CDR3 in amino acids: CASSLVTSGGYTF. The CDR3 nucleotides read TGTGCCAGCAGCTTAGTCACTTCGGGGGGCTACACCTTC.

The chain links TRBV6-5 to TRBJ2-1; D assignment may be TRBD1 or TRBD2 (5 bases each). Germline CDR1 reads MNHEY; CDR2 reads SVGAGI. The CDR3 consists of 16 residues. Trimming took 4 bases from V and 8 from J, leaving 21 bases between them. The CDR3 coding sequence is TGTGCCAGCAGTTCTCGGGGTAGCGCTAGAGGGGATGAGCAGTTCTTC. Amino acid sequence: CASSSRGSARGDEQFF.

The gene calls are TRBV6-1 and TRBJ2-1, with 8 positions matching TRBD1. The CDR3 is 15 residues long. The germline CDR1 and CDR2 sequences are MNHNS and SASEGT. J gave up 8 bases and V 1 base, and 7 bases lay outside the gene matches. The CDR3 bases are TGTGCCAGCAGTGAAGGTGCAGGGGGCGGGGATGAGCAGTTCTTC. This codes for CASSEGAGGGDEQFF.

The chain joins TRBV28 to TRBJ2-7, with 7 bases aligning to TRBD1. Germline V gene lookup returns CDR1 MDHEN and CDR2 SYDVKM. CDR3 length: 14 amino acids. The V and J ends lost 5 bases and 1 base, in that order; junction bases with no gene match: 5. The CDR3 DNA reads as TGTGCCAGCAGTCCGACAGGGAATTCCTACGAGCAGTACTTC. Its translation: CASSPTGNSYEQYF.

The rearrangement joins TRBV21-1 to TRBJ1-2; the table's D call TRBD1 went unverified against the DNA. TRBV21-1 is marked as a pseudogene. The CDR3 runs 16 residues. CDR3 sequence: CASSPHRRGRDYGYTF. The CDR3 region has the DNA TGTGCCAGCAGCCCCCACCGAAGGGGGCGAGACTATGGCTACACCTTC.

V and J are TRBV27 and TRBJ2-3; 7 bases line up with TRBD2. Per germline, CDR1 MNHEY and CDR2 SMNVEV (reference sequence). This CDR3 is 18 amino acids long. V gave up 5 bases and J gave up 5 bases; unmatched junction bases: 19. The CDR3 loop is CASSPHKLATQVGDTQYF. The CDR3, as DNA: TGTGCCAGCAGTCCCCACAAACTAGCGACCCAGGTGGGAGATACGCAGTATTTT.

The genes are TRBV9 and TRBJ1-5; unclear D gene. The CDR3 spans 14 residues. The V gene lost 0 bases and the J gene lost 6 bases, with 10 bases spanning the gap. Germline CDR1 reads SGDLS; CDR2 reads YYNGEE. CDR3 nucleotide sequence: TGTGCCAGCAGCGTAGGAGGGAAGGGTCAGCCCCAGCATTTT. It codes for CASSVGGKGQPQHF.

The CDR3 here is CASSLPAGGSYGYTF. The CDR3 DNA reads as TGTGCCAGCAGCCTCCCAGCTGGGGGATCCTATGGCTACACCTTC. The chain combines TRBV9 with TRBJ1-2, with D possibly matching TRBD1 (5 bases). This CDR3 is 15 amino acids long. Trimming removed 4 bases at V and 4 bases at J, with 17 bases between. Germline-derived CDR1 and CDR2 are SGDLS and YYNGEE.